The 28 T cell receptor beta chains below all came from one sample that was sequenced in a study of blood T cell repertoires in COVID-19. Here immunoSEQ multiplex PCR was the method, and the copy in TCRdb shows in-frame clones only, minus some. The table has about 380,000 clones, 70% to 90% seen once. Sequencing was done on a sample of peripheral blood. The origin of the receptors is a man between 40 and 49 years old with acute or convalescent COVID-19.

A single count supports this clone. This rearrangement joins TRBV4-2 to TRBJ2-1, with TRBD2 matching 7 bases. V gave up 2 bases and J gave up 7 bases; unmatched junction bases: 2. The germline V gene has CDR1 LGHNA and CDR2 YNFKEQ. The CDR3 contains 13 residues. CDR3 amino acids: CASSQKAGNEQFF. For the CDR3, the DNA is TGTGCCAGCAGCCAAAAAGCGGGGAATGAGCAGTTCTTC.

The chain employs TRBV7-8 and TRBJ1-3; D call uncertain. V was clipped by 0 bases and J by 0 bases, with 12 bases between them. This CDR3 is built from 17 residues. Germline loops: CDR1 SGHVS, CDR2 FQNEAQ. The CDR3, as DNA: TGTGCCAGCAGCTTAGCGAGGGAATGGGGCTCTGGAAACACCATATATTTT. It specifies CASSLAREWGSGNTIYF. Looking up the rest from reference TRBV7-8 and TRBJ1-3 gives the full variable domain: GAGVSQSPRYKVAKRGQDVALRCDPISGHVSLFWYQQALGQGPEFLTYFQNEAQLDKSGLPSDRFFAERPEGSVSTLKIQRTQQEDSAVYLCASSLAREWGSGNTIYFGEGSWLTVV.

This chain connects TRBV6-5 to TRBJ2-7; D possibly corresponds to TRBD2 (6 bases). Germline V gene lookup returns CDR1 MNHEY and CDR2 SVGAGI. Trimming pared 6 bases from V and 1 base from J, leaving 16 bases between. The CDR3 is 15 amino acids. The CDR3 nucleotides are TGTGCCAGCAGAGACGGCGGGGTTGTGTCCTACGAGCAGTACTTC. Its translation: CASRDGGVVSYEQYF.

The chain joins TRBV19 to TRBJ1-5, with D perhaps matching TRBD1 (6 bases). CDR1 is LNHDA and CDR2 is SQIVND in the germline V gene (reference sequence). The V end was cut by 3 bases, the J end by 9 bases, with 21 bases between. This CDR3 is 16 amino acids long. CDR3 coding DNA: TGTGCCAGTAGTATCGGTTTTGGTCAGGGGTCACGGCCCCAGCATTTT. It yields the protein CASSIGFGQGSRPQHF.

The chain links TRBV5-6 to TRBJ2-1; the D gene is possibly TRBD1 (6 bases). Germline-derived CDR1 and CDR2 are SGHDT and YYEEEE. V shed 0 bases and J shed 7 bases, with 17 bases lying between them. This CDR3 is 16 amino acids long. This CDR3 is CASSLGGHERGNEQFF. CDR3 DNA: TGTGCCAGCAGCTTGGGAGGACACGAAAGGGGGAATGAGCAGTTCTTC.

The rearrangement links TRBV3-1 (or the pseudogene TRBV3-2) to TRBJ2-3; 7 bases map to TRBD2. J gave up 8 bases and V 3 bases, and 5 bases lay outside the gene matches. CDR1 is LGHDT, CDR2 YNNKEL, per germline (reference sequence). The CDR3 has 13 residues. The chain's CDR3 is CASSQTSSSTQYF. The DNA of the CDR3 is TGTGCCAGCAGCCAGACTAGCTCGAGTACGCAGTATTTT.

This rearrangement joins TRBV28 to TRBJ1-5; a weak D match, TRBD1 (5 bases). This CDR3 spans 16 amino acids. The germline V gene encodes CDR1 MDHEN and CDR2 SYDVKM. The V end lost 5 bases, the J end lost 3 bases, and 17 bases lay between the germline ends. CDR3 DNA sequence: TGTGCCAGCAGTCTGACGGGGGTCCACAACAATCAGCCCCAGCATTTT. This gives the protein CASSLTGVHNNQPQHF.

The sample holds a few counts of this clone. The V gene is TRBV5-1, the J gene TRBJ2-1; TRBD2 might be the D (6 bases). Trimming removed 5 bases at V and 2 bases at J, with 20 bases between. Germline loops: CDR1 SGHRS, CDR2 YFSETQ. The length of the CDR3 is 17 residues. The CDR3 region is CASSPGVGASAYNEQFF. CDR3 DNA sequence: TGCGCCAGCAGTCCTGGGGTAGGGGCTAGCGCCTACAATGAGCAGTTCTTC.

The V and J genes are TRBV20-1 and TRBJ2-1; 8 bases fit TRBD2. CDR1 is DFQATT and CDR2 is SNEGSKA in the germline V gene (reference sequence). The V gene end was trimmed by 3 bases and the J gene end by 3 bases; junction bases not matched to a gene: 7. This CDR3 is 15 amino acids long. The CDR3 loop is CSASRASGSYNEQFF. As DNA, the CDR3 is TGCAGTGCTAGTAGGGCCAGCGGGAGCTACAATGAGCAGTTCTTC.

This clone was counted a few times. The rearrangement links TRBV11-2 to TRBJ2-1, with a tentative D call TRBD1 (6 bases). CDR3 size: 14 residues. CDR1 and CDR2 from the germline V gene are SGHAT and FQNNGV. The germline V and J ends were trimmed by 5 bases and 7 bases, with 15 bases remaining between them. The CDR3 is CASSPGVRVNEQFF. CDR3 bases: TGTGCCAGCAGCCCAGGGGTGAGGGTTAATGAGCAGTTCTTC.

The J gene is TRBJ1-3, the V gene TRBV5-1; D perhaps matches TRBD1 (5 bases). V was cut by 0 bases and J by 4 bases, with 8 bases left in between. This CDR3 spans 14 amino acids. CDR1 SGHRS and CDR2 YFSETQ come from the germline V gene. CDR3 region: CASSLGQGGNTIYF. Written as DNA, the CDR3 is TGCGCCAGCAGCTTGGGTCAGGGCGGAAACACCATATATTTT.

J is TRBJ1-2 and V is TRBV11-2; no clear D gene. The CDR3 has 16 amino acids. Trimming took off 5 bases at V and 1 base at J, with 17 bases between the two ends. The germline gives CDR1 SGHAT, CDR2 FQNNGV. The CDR3 nucleotides are TGTGCCAGCAGCAGACCCTCTGGACGGGATAACTATGGCTACACCTTC. Encoded protein: CASSRPSGRDNYGYTF.

The V gene is TRBV19, the J gene TRBJ2-1; no clear D gene. Per germline, CDR1 LNHDA and CDR2 SQIVND (reference sequence). CDR3 size: 15 residues. The V gene lost 8 bases and the J gene lost 3 bases, with 17 bases spanning the gap. CDR3 sequence reads: CASASLEMLYNEQFF. The CDR3, as DNA: TGTGCCAGTGCTTCCCTTGAGATGCTCTACAATGAGCAGTTCTTC.

The rearrangement uses TRBV28 and TRBJ2-7; 9 bases match TRBD1. The V gene's germline CDR1 is MDHEN and CDR2 SYDVKM. J gave up 4 bases and V 3 bases, and 4 bases lay outside the gene matches. This CDR3 spans 14 amino acids. The CDR3, as DNA: TGTGCCAGCAGTTTGGGACAGGGTATGTACGAGCAGTACTTC. Translation: CASSLGQGMYEQYF.

This clone was observed a handful of times. Different DNA sequences within this sample yield the same CDR3. This chain joins TRBV27 and TRBJ2-2, with D uncertain. This CDR3 region has 11 residues. CDR1 and CDR2 from the germline V gene are MNHEY and SMNVEV (reference sequence). V shed 2 bases and J shed 8 bases, with 3 bases lying between them. CDR3 in amino acids: CASSLRGELFF. The CDR3 DNA follows: TGTGCCAGCAGTTTACGGGGGGAGCTGTTTTTT.

The chain is built from TRBV18 and TRBJ1-5; 9 positions match TRBD1. V dropped 1 base and J dropped 7; count of bases not matched to a gene: 11. Germline-derived CDR1 and CDR2 are KGHSH and LQKENI. This CDR3 has 17 residues. The CDR3 region has the DNA TGTGCCAGCTCACCACAGTGGGACAGGGAGGGTAGACAGCCCCAGCATTTT. The encoded protein is CASSPQWDREGRQPQHF.

The chain carries TRBV11-2 and TRBJ2-1, with D uncertain. The V and J ends lost 3 bases and 10 bases respectively, with 13 bases between them. Germline loops: CDR1 SGHAT, CDR2 FQNNGV. The length of the CDR3 is 13 residues. Here the CDR3 reads CASSFFGRWEQFF. The CDR3 DNA follows: TGTGCCAGCAGCTTTTTTGGGCGATGGGAGCAGTTCTTC.

This chain joins TRBV7-2 and TRBJ1-4; TRBD1 aligns across 8 bases. The CDR3 contains 16 residues. With 5 bases clipped from V and 3 bases from J, the junction kept 8 bases outside the gene matches. CDR1 is SGHTA, CDR2 FQGNSA, per germline. The CDR3: CASSLHPGGANEKLFF. The CDR3 DNA reads as TGTGCCAGCAGCCTTCATCCAGGGGGCGCTAATGAAAAACTGTTTTTT.

The chain recombines TRBV28 with TRBJ2-2; a weak D match, TRBD2 (5 bases). The CDR3 covers 11 residues. CDR1 and CDR2 from the germline V gene are MDHEN and SYDVKM. Trimming removed 6 bases from V and 7 bases from J, with 6 bases in between. The CDR3: CASRGSGELFF. The CDR3 nucleotides are TGTGCCAGCAGGGGGAGCGGGGAGCTGTTTTTT. Full variable domain (outside the CDR3, taken from reference TRBV28 and TRBJ2-2): DVKVTQSSRYLVKRTGEKVFLECVQDMDHENMFWYRQDPGLGLRLIYFSYDVKMKEKGDIPEGYSVSREKKERFSLILESASTNQTSMYLCASRGSGELFFGEGSRLTVL.

The chain recombines TRBV19 with TRBJ2-2, with 9 bases lining up with TRBD2. The junction had 7 bases not matched to a gene; V was cut back by 3 bases and J by 8 bases. The CDR3 length is 15 residues. Germline V gives CDR1 LNHDA, CDR2 SQIVND (reference sequence). CDR3 region: CASSMLAGTPGELFF. The DNA for the CDR3 is TGTGCCAGTAGTATGCTAGCGGGGACACCTGGGGAGCTGTTTTTT.

The chain links TRBV28 to TRBJ2-1; tentative D call: TRBD1 (8 bases). The CDR3 consists of 14 residues. With 0 bases removed from V and 10 bases from J, the gap between germline ends came to 13 bases. Germline assignment: CDR1 MDHEN and CDR2 SYDVKM. DNA of the CDR3: TGTGCCAGCAGTTTATGGGACAGGGAGGGAGAGCAGTTCTTC. Translating gives CASSLWDREGEQFF.

This clone is a singleton in its sample. The chain employs TRBV10-2 and TRBJ2-1; tentative D call: TRBD2 (7 bases). V shed 10 bases and J shed 7 bases, with 20 bases lying between them. In germline, CDR1 is WSHSY, CDR2 SAAADI. CDR3 size: 14 residues. This CDR3 is CATNRGARFNEQFF. The CDR3 DNA follows: TGCGCCACAAATCGGGGGGCTAGGTTTAATGAGCAGTTCTTC.

This chain links TRBV4-2 with TRBJ2-1; a possible D gene is TRBD2 (6 bases). The V gene lost 8 bases and the J gene lost 8 bases, with 10 bases spanning the gap. This CDR3 region has 11 residues. Per germline, CDR1 LGHNA and CDR2 YNFKEQ. CDR3 loop: CASGGDHEQFF. Written as DNA, the CDR3 is TGTGCCAGCGGAGGGGACCATGAGCAGTTCTTC.

A few counts support this clone. This chain connects TRBV3-1 (or the pseudogene TRBV3-2) to TRBJ2-7, with D possibly TRBD2 on 6 matching bases. CDR3 length equals 16 residues. Trimming removed 1 base at V and 2 bases at J, with 15 bases between. The germline CDR1 and CDR2 sequences are LGHDT and YNNKEL (reference sequence). This chain's CDR3 is CASSQATSGVPYEQYF. Written as DNA, the CDR3 is TGTGCCAGCAGCCAAGCAACGTCGGGAGTTCCCTACGAGCAGTACTTC.

This clone was observed once. The chain carries TRBV7-2 and TRBJ1-1, with D maybe TRBD1 (5 bases). In germline, CDR1 is SGHTA, CDR2 FQGNSA. The CDR3 is 14 amino acids. V was cut by 1 base and J by 3 bases, with 9 bases left in between. This CDR3 reads CASSLEGWDTEAFF. The CDR3 bases are TGTGCCAGCAGCTTAGAGGGGTGGGACACTGAAGCTTTCTTT.

This clone was detected a few times. The chain joins TRBV11-2 to TRBJ1-4, with D uncertain. Germline-derived CDR1 and CDR2 are SGHAT and FQNNGV. The germline V and J ends were trimmed by 5 bases and 3 bases, with 10 bases remaining between them. The CDR3 is made up of 14 amino acids. Here the CDR3 DNA reads TGTGCCAGCAGCGCGTCTTCGTCTAATGAAAAACTGTTTTTT. It encodes CASSASSSNEKLFF.

The J gene is TRBJ2-5, the V gene TRBV4-2; TRBD1 matches 7 bases. The CDR3 length is 16 residues. Germline trimming cut 2 bases from V and 2 bases from J; bases unmatched to any gene: 8. Germline CDR1 is LGHNA and CDR2 is YNFKEQ. The CDR3 nucleotides read TGTGCCAGCAGCCAATTGACAGGGCAGGGACAAGAGACCCAGTACTTC. Translated, it gives CASSQLTGQGQETQYF.

This CDR3 is CASSEGGGAFF. CDR3 nucleotide sequence: TGTGCCAGCAGTGAGGGCGGGGGAGCTTTCTTT. The V and J genes are TRBV14 and TRBJ1-1; the D gene is possibly TRBD1 (5 bases). The CDR3 is made up of 11 amino acids. Trimming left V 6 bases short and J 10 bases short, with 12 bases between. The germline CDR1 and CDR2 sequences are SGHDN and FVKESK.